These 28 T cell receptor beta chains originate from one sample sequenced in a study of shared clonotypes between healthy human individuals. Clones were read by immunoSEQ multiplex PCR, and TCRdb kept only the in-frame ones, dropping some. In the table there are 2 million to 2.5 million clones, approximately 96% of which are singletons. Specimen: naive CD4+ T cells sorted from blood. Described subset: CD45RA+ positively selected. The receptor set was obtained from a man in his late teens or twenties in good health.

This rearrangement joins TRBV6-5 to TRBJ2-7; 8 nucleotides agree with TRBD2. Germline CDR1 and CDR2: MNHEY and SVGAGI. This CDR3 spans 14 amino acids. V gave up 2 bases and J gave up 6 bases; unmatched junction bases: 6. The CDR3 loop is CASSYAGGFGEQYF. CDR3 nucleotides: TGTGCCAGCAGTTACGCGGGGGGATTTGGCGAGCAGTACTTC.

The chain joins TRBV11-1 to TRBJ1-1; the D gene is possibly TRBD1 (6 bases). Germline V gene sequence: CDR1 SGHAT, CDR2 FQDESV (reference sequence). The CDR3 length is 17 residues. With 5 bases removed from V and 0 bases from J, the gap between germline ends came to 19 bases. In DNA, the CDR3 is TGTGCCAGCAGCCAGGGGAGGGGGAAGGAGATGAACACTGAAGCTTTCTTT. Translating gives CASSQGRGKEMNTEAFF.

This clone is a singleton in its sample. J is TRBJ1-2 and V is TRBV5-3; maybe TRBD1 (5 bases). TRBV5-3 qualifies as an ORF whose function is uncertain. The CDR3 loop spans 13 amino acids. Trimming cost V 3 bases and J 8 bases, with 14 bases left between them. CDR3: CARSWGTTSGYTF. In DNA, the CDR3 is TGTGCCAGAAGCTGGGGGACGACCAGCGGCTACACCTTC.

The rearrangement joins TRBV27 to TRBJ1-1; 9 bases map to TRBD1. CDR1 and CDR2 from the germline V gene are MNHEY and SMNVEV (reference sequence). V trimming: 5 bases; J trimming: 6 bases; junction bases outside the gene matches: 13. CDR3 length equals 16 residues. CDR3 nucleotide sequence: TGTGCCAGCAGTACTGGGACAGGGATGTTGGGCGCTGAAGCTTTCTTT. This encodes CASSTGTGMLGAEAFF.

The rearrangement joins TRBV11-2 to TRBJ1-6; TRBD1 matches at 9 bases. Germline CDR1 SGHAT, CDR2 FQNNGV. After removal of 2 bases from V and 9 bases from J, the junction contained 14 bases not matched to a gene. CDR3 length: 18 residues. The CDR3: CASSLSSPVGTGSSPLHF. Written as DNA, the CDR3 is TGTGCCAGCAGCTTAAGTAGCCCGGTCGGGACAGGGAGTTCACCCCTCCACTTT.

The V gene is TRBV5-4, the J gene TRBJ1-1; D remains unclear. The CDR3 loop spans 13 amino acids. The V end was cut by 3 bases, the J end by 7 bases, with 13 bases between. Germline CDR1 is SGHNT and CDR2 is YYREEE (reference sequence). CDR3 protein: CASSYSMEREAFF. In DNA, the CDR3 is TGTGCCAGCAGCTACTCTATGGAGCGTGAAGCTTTCTTT.

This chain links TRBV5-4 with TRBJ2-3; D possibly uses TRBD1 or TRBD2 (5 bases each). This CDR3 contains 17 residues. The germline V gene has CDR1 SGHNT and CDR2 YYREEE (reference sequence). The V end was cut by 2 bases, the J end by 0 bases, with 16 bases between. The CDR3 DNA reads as TGTGCCAGCAGCTTTCGATTAGGGACCGAGAGCACAGATACGCAGTATTTT. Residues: CASSFRLGTESTDTQYF.

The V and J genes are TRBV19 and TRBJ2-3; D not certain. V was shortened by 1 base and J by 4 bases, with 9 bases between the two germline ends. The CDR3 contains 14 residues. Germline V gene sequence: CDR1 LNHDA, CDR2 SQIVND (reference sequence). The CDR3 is CASSIGLDSDTQYF. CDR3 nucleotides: TGTGCCAGTAGTATAGGTCTAGATTCAGATACGCAGTATTTT.

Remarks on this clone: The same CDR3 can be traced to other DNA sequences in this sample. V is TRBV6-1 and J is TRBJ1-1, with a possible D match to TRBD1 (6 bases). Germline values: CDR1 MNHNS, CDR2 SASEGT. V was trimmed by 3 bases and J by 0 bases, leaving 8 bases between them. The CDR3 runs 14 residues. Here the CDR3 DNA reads TGTGCCAGCAGTGAGGGACAACTGAACACTGAAGCTTTCTTT. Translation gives CASSEGQLNTEAFF.

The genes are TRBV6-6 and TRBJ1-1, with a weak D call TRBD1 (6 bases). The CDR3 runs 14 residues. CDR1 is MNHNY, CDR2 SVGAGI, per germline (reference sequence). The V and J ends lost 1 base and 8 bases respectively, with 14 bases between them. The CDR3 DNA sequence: TGTGCCAGCAGTTACTTACCAGGGGCAACAGAAGCTTTCTTT. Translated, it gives CASSYLPGATEAFF.

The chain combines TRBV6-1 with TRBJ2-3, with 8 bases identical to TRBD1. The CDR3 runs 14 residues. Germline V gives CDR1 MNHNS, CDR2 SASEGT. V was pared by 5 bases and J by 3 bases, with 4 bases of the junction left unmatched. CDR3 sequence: CASSRQGLTDTQYF. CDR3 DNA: TGTGCCAGCAGTCGACAGGGGTTAACAGATACGCAGTATTTT.

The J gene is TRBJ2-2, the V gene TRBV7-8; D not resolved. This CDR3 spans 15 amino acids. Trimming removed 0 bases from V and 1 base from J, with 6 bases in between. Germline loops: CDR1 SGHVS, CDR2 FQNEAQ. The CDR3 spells CASSLAVLNTGELFF. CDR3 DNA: TGTGCCAGCAGCTTAGCGGTCTTGAACACCGGGGAGCTGTTTTTT.

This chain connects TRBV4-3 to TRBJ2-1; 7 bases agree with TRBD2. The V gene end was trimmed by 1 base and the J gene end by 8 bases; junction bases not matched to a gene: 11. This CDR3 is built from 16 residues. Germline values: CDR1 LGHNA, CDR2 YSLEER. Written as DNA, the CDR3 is TGCGCCAGCAGCCAAGGATGGGGCGGGAGTCCGGATGAGCAGTTCTTC. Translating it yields CASSQGWGGSPDEQFF.

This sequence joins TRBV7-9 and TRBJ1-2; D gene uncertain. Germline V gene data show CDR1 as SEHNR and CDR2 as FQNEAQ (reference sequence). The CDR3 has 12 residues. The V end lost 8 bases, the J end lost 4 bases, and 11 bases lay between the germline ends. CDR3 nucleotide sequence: TGTGCCAGCGCGAGGGTGACCTATGGCTACACCTTC. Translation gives CASARVTYGYTF.

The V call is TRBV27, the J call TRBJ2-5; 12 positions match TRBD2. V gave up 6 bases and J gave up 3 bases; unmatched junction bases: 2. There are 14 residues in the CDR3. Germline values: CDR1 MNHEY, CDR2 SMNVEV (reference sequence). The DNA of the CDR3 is TGTGCCAGCAGACGACTAGCGGGAGAAGAGACCCAGTACTTC. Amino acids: CASRRLAGEETQYF.

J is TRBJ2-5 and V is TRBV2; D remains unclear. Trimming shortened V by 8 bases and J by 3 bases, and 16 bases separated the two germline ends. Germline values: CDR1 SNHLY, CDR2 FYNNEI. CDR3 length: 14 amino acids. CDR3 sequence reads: CASLSNGVKETQYF. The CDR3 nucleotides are TGTGCCAGCCTTAGTAATGGCGTCAAAGAGACCCAGTACTTC.

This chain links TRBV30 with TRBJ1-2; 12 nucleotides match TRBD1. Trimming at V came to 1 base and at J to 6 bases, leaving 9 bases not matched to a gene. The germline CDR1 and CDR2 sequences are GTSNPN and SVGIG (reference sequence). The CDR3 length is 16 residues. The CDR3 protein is CAWSARDRGRRDGYTF. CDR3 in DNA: TGTGCCTGGAGTGCCCGGGACAGGGGGCGCCGGGATGGCTACACCTTC.

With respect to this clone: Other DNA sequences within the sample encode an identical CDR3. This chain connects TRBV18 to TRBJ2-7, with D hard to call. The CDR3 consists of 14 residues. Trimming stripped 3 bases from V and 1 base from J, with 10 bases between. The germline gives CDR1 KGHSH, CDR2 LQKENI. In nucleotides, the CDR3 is TGTGCCAGCTCACCCGGATCCTTATCCTACGAGCAGTACTTC. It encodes CASSPGSLSYEQYF.

The CDR3 loop is CASSLGQGEAGELFF. The CDR3 DNA is TGTGCCAGCAGCTTAGGTCAGGGAGAGGCCGGGGAGCTGTTTTTT. V usage is TRBV7-2 and J usage is TRBJ2-2, with D perhaps matching TRBD1 or TRBD2 (5 bases each). The V gene lost 1 base and the J gene lost 6 bases, with 12 bases spanning the gap. This CDR3 spans 15 amino acids. CDR1 SGHTA and CDR2 FQGNSA come from the germline V gene. The full variable domain, completed using reference TRBV7-2 and TRBJ2-2, is GAGVSQSPSNKVTEKGKDVELRCDPISGHTALYWYRQSLGQGLEFLIYFQGNSAPDKSGLPSDRFSAERTGGSVSTLTIQRTQQEDSAVYLCASSLGQGEAGELFFGEGSRLTVL.

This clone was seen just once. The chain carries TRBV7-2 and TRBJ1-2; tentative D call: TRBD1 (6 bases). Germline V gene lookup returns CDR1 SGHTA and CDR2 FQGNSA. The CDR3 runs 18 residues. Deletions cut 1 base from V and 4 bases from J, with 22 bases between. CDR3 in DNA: TGTGCCAGCAGCTTAGATGGGGCGGCAGGGGCGACACTCTATGGCTACACCTTC. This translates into CASSLDGAAGATLYGYTF.

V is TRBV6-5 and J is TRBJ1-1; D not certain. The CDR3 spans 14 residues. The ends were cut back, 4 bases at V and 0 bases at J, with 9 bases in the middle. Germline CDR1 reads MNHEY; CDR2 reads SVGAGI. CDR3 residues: CASSLRELNTEAFF. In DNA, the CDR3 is TGTGCCAGCAGTTTACGGGAACTGAACACTGAAGCTTTCTTT.

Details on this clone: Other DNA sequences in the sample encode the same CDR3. This CDR3 is CASSPRETQYF. CDR3 nucleotides: TGTGCCAGCAGCCCGCGTGAGACCCAGTACTTC. The genes are TRBV7-2 and TRBJ2-5; D not certain. Germline V CDR1 and CDR2: SGHTA, FQGNSA. V was trimmed by 5 bases and J by 5 bases, leaving 6 bases between them. The CDR3 runs to 11 residues.

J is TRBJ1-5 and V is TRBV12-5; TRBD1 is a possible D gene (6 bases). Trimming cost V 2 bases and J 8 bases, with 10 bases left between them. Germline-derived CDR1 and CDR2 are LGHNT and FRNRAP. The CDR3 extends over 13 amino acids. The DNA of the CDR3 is TGTGCTAGTGGTTTGAGGGGGACGGAGCCCCAGCATTTT. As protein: CASGLRGTEPQHF. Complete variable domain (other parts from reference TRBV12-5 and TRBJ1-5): DARVTQTPRHKVTEMGQEVTMRCQPILGHNTVFWYRQTMMQGLELLAYFRNRAPLDDSGMPKDRFSAEMPDATLATLKIQPSEPRDSAVYFCASGLRGTEPQHFGDGTRLSIL.

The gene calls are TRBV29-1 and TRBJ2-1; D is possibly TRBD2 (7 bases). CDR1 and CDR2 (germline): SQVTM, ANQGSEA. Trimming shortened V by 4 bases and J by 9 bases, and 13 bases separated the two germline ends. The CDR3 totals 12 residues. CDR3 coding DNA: TGCAGCGTTGTGAAGGGAGGGGGTGAGCAGTTCTTC. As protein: CSVVKGGGEQFF.

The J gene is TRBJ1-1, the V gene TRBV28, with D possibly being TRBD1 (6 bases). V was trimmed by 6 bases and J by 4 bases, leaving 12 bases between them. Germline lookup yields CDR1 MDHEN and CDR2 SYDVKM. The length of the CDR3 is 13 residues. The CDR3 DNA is TGTGCCAGCAGACAAACAGGGATCACTGAAGCTTTCTTT. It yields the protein CASRQTGITEAFF.

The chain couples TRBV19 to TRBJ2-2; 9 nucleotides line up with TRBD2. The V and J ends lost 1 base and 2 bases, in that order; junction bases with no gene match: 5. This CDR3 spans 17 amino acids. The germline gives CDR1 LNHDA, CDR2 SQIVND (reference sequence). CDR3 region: CASSIGRLADNTGELFF. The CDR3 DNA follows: TGTGCCAGTAGTATAGGGAGACTAGCGGATAACACCGGGGAGCTGTTTTTT.

DNA for the CDR3: TGTGCCAGCAGCCGCGCCGGGGACAGGTTCTACGAGCAGTACTTC. Translation gives CASSRAGDRFYEQYF. The V and J genes are TRBV27 and TRBJ2-7; 8 bases map to TRBD1. J was trimmed by 3 bases and V by 6 bases; bases with no gene match: 10. Germline V gene sequence: CDR1 MNHEY, CDR2 SMNVEV (reference sequence). This CDR3 has 15 amino acids.

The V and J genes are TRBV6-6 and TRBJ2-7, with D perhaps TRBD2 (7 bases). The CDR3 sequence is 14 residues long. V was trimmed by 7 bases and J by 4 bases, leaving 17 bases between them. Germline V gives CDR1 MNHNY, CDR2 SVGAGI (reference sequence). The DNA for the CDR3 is TGTGCCAGCACCACAGGGAGGGAGCCGTACGAGCAGTACTTC. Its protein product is CASTTGREPYEQYF.